These T cell receptor beta chains were read from a single sample in a study of chronic HIV infection and antiretroviral therapy. MiXCR was run by TCRdb on the 5' RACE reads, yielding one entry per CDR3 protein. The sample includes around 30,000 distinct CDR3 sequences, about 9.7% of them seen just once. Sample: peripheral blood. All receptors derive from an adult who had HIV and had not received antiretroviral therapy, or was an uninfected healthy control (not recorded which). The CDR3 runs from the conserved cysteine through the conserved F or W. The order of the fields is V gene, clone size, D gene, J gene, CDR3 DNA, CDR3 protein. The D gene is left open where the match is weak. The size entry is marked missing in some rows and otherwise reads once, few, many or a size class.

>TRBV29-1|many|-|TRBJ1-1
TGCAGCGTTTGCCGACAGACGAACACTGAAGCTTTCTTT
CSVCRQTNTEAFF
>TRBV20-1|many|TRBD2|TRBJ2-3
TGCAGTGCTAGACGACCGGGACTAGCGGGAGGCACAGATACGCAGTATTTT
CSARRPGLAGGTDTQYF
>TRBV7-2|medium-sized|-|TRBJ2-2
TGTGCCAGCAGTGAGTTCACCGGGGAGCTGTTTTTT
CASSEFTGELFF
>TRBV9|many|-|TRBJ2-2
TGTGCCAGCAGCGTAGGAGGGTCCTCCAACACCGGGGAGCTGTTTTTT
CASSVGGSSNTGELFF
>TRBV5-1|many|-|TRBJ1-1
TGCGCCAGCAGCCAACAGGGCTTCACTGAAGCTTTCTTT
CASSQQGFTEAFF
>TRBV2|-|-|TRBJ1-1
TGTGCCAGCAGGGCAAGGTGGAACACTGAAGCTTTCTTT
CASRARWNTEAFF
>TRBV5-6|-|-|TRBJ1-5
TGTGCCAGCAGCTTGGGGAGGGGAACTCAGCCCCAGCATTTT
CASSLGRGTQPQHF
>TRBV18|many|-|TRBJ1-4
TGTGCCAGCTCACCACTGCAGGGTGAAAAACTGTTTTTT
CASSPLQGEKLFF
>TRBV6-2/TRBV6-3|few|-|TRBJ1-6
TGTGCCAGCACGGAAAGGAGTTCACCCCTCCACTTT
CASTERSSPLHF
>TRBV29-1|-|TRBD1|TRBJ1-5
TGCAGCGTTAAGCAATCCGGGACAGGAGATCAGCCCCAGCATTTT
CSVKQSGTGDQPQHF
>TRBV29-1|many|TRBD1|TRBJ1-5
TGCAGCGCACAGGGGGATCATCAGCCCCAGCATTTT
CSAQGDHQPQHF
>TRBV10-3|few|TRBD2|TRBJ2-3
TGTGCCATTAGCGGGGGCGGGACAGATACGCAGTATTTT
CAISGGGTDTQYF
>TRBV25-1|many|-|TRBJ2-2
TGTGCCAGCAGTGAGGTCCGAGAGTCCGGGGAGCTGTTTTTT
CASSEVRESGELFF
>TRBV5-1|few|-|TRBJ1-1
TGCGCCAGCAGCTTGTTCCAGCAGAACACTGAAGCTTTCTTT
CASSLFQQNTEAFF
>TRBV9|many|-|TRBJ2-7
TGTGCCAGCAGCGCGAGCGGGCAAGAGCAGTACTTC
CASSASGQEQYF
>TRBV29-1|many|-|TRBJ2-3
TGCAGCGTTGAAAGGGTGACGGGCGGCACAGATACGCAGTATTTT
CSVERVTGGTDTQYF
>TRBV20-1|many|-|TRBJ2-3
TGCAGTGCTAGAGATTCCGGGATTACAGATACGCAGTATTTT
CSARDSGITDTQYF
>TRBV5-1|few|-|TRBJ2-1
TGCGCCAGCAGCTATGGGGCCGGCATGTTCTTC
CASSYGAGMFF
>TRBV6-1|few|-|TRBJ1-2
TGTGCCAGCAGTGGGGGGACCGAATCTAACTATGGCTACACCTTC
CASSGGTESNYGYTF
>TRBV4-3|-|-|TRBJ2-1
TGCGCCAGCAGCCAAGCCGGTGGAGGGTACAATGAGCAGTTCTTC
CASSQAGGGYNEQFF
>TRBV5-1|few|TRBD2|TRBJ2-3
TGCGCCAGCAGCTTGCCCACTAGCGGGGGCGTGTCAGATACGCAGTATTTT
CASSLPTSGGVSDTQYF
>TRBV18|few|-|TRBJ1-1
TGTGCCAGCTCACCACGCAGGGAGGGGACTGAAGCTTTCTTT
CASSPRREGTEAFF
>TRBV20-1|few|-|TRBJ2-6
TGCAGTGTACAAGGTGGGGCCAACGTCCTGACTTTC
CSVQGGANVLTF
>TRBV29-1|few|TRBD2|TRBJ2-1
TGCAGCGTTGAATGGCCCCTGGCGCGGGAGGGCCCCGATGAGCAGTTCTTC
CSVEWPLAREGPDEQFF